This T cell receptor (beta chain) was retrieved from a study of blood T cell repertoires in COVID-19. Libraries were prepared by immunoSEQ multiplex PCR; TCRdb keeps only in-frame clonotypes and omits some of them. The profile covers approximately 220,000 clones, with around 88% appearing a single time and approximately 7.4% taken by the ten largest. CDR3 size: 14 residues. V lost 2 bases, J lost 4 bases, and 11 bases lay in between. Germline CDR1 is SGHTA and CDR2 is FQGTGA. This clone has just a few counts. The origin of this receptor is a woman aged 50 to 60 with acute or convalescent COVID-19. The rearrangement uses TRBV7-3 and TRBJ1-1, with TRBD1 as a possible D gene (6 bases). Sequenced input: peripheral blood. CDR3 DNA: TGTGCCAGCAGCTTAGGATCAGGGGCCACTGAAGCTTTCTTT. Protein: CASSLGSGATEAFF.